This passage covers 23 T cell receptor beta chains from one sample sequenced in a study of cytomegalovirus exposure and HLA in healthy donors (dated by TCRdb to about 2017). Library generation was performed with the immunoSEQ multiplex PCR assay. A mixture of 60 forward primers for TCR Vbeta segments and 13 reverse primers for TCR Jbeta segments was used in the multiplex PCR. TCRdb stores this immuneACCESS table with in-frame sequences only. Part of the clones is absent; in the studies checked, under half of the shortfall reflects unresolved V genes, and no reason is known for the rest. This sample's records show tens of thousands of clones. Around 2.5% of the sample comes from the top ten. Sequencing was carried out using PBMCs. Receptors originate from a man in his forties in good health and CMV-seronegative.

This chain joins TRBV18 and TRBJ1-4, with a possible D match to TRBD1 (6 bases). Germline V CDR1 and CDR2: KGHSH, LQKENI. The CDR3 is 16 residues long. V was pared by 5 bases and J by 10 bases, with 23 bases between. DNA of the CDR3: TGTGCCAGCTCATCATCAGCTCAGGGGTCGGGAGGAAAACTGTTTTTT. It translates to CASSSSAQGSGGKLFF.

The gene calls are TRBV30 and TRBJ2-3, with no clear D. The CDR3 contains 13 residues. In germline, CDR1 is GTSNPN, CDR2 SVGIG (reference sequence). V was shortened by 1 base and J by 1 base, with 6 bases between the two germline ends. Here the CDR3 DNA reads TGTGCCTGGAGTGCCCGGGGCACAGATACGCAGTATTTT. Amino acids: CAWSARGTDTQYF.

The gene calls are TRBV6-5 and TRBJ1-6; D gene ambiguous. V was pared by 2 bases and J by 7 bases, with 12 bases between. From germline, CDR1 is MNHEY and CDR2 SVGAGI. CDR3 size: 15 residues. CDR3 nucleotide sequence: TGTGCCAGCAGTTACCAGGTCAGCCTAAATTCACCCCTCCACTTT. Translated: CASSYQVSLNSPLHF.

This sequence joins TRBV5-1 and TRBJ2-7, with a weak D call TRBD1 (6 bases). From germline, CDR1 is SGHRS and CDR2 YFSETQ. Trimming removed 4 bases from V and 2 bases from J, with 10 bases in between. CDR3 size: 13 residues. The CDR3 DNA is TGCGCCAGCAGCATTACAGGGACCTACGAGCAGTACTTC. Translated: CASSITGTYEQYF.

V is TRBV30 and J is TRBJ1-1; D is unclear. This CDR3 is 13 amino acids long. In germline, CDR1 is GTSNPN, CDR2 SVGIG (reference sequence). Trimming stripped 1 base from V and 2 bases from J, with 8 bases between. The CDR3 bases are TGTGCCTGGAGTGCCTGGACTAACACTGAAGCTTTCTTT. Its protein product is CAWSAWTNTEAFF. The variable domain in full, completed from reference TRBV30 and TRBJ1-1, reads SQTIHQWPATLVQPVGSPLSLECTVEGTSNPNLYWYRQAAGRGLQLLFYSVGIGQISSEVPQNLSASRPQDRQFILSSKKLLLSDSGFYLCAWSAWTNTEAFFGQGTRLTVV.

The chain employs TRBV14 and TRBJ1-1; TRBD1 might be the D (5 bases). This CDR3 region has 17 residues. Germline CDR1 reads SGHDN; CDR2 reads FVKESK. V lost 0 bases and J lost 1, with 15 bases in between. Here the CDR3 reads CASSQDLLGGGNTEAFF. The CDR3 DNA is TGTGCCAGCAGCCAAGATTTGCTGGGCGGGGGGAACACTGAAGCTTTCTTT.

The chain recombines TRBV6-1 with TRBJ1-2; D possibly corresponds to TRBD1 (5 bases). Trimming stripped 3 bases from V and 6 bases from J, with 11 bases between. CDR1 MNHNS and CDR2 SASEGT come from the germline V gene. There are 13 residues in the CDR3. CDR3 in amino acids: CASSEAGLDGYTF. CDR3 sequence (DNA): TGTGCCAGCAGTGAGGCGGGACTGGATGGCTACACCTTC.

The chain combines TRBV18 with TRBJ1-4, with a possible D match to TRBD1 (5 bases). V lost 3 bases to trimming and J lost 6 bases, with 14 bases between them. CDR3 length equals 15 residues. Germline-derived CDR1 and CDR2 are KGHSH and LQKENI. The DNA for the CDR3 is TGTGCCAGCTCACCCTCCAGGGATGACTATGAAAAACTGTTTTTT. The encoded protein is CASSPSRDDYEKLFF.

The chain recombines TRBV5-4 with TRBJ1-6; no clear D gene. CDR3 length: 14 residues. V lost 0 bases and J 7 bases, leaving 8 bases between the germline ends. Germline-derived CDR1 and CDR2 are SGHNT and YYREEE (reference sequence). Here the CDR3 reads CASSLAITNSPLHF. For the CDR3, the DNA is TGTGCCAGCAGCTTGGCAATCACAAATTCACCCCTCCACTTT.

The rearrangement joins TRBV30 to TRBJ1-1; a possible D gene is TRBD1 (5 bases). The V end lost 5 bases, the J end lost 11 bases, and 21 bases lay between the germline ends. The CDR3 has 13 amino acids. The germline CDR1 and CDR2 sequences are GTSNPN and SVGIG (reference sequence). The CDR3 protein is CAWGRGGSVGAFF. CDR3 bases: TGTGCCTGGGGAAGGGGAGGCTCGGTCGGGGCTTTCTTT.

J is TRBJ2-2 and V is TRBV6-6, with unresolved D. CDR1 is MNHNY, CDR2 SVGAGI, per germline (reference sequence). The CDR3 covers 15 residues. With 2 bases removed from V and 3 bases from J, the gap between germline ends came to 10 bases. The CDR3 spells CASSYLAADTGELFF. The CDR3 DNA sequence: TGTGCCAGCAGTTACCTCGCGGCTGACACCGGGGAGCTGTTTTTT.

The chain employs TRBV19 and TRBJ2-1; weak D call: TRBD2 (5 bases). Germline CDR1 and CDR2: LNHDA and SQIVND (reference sequence). The CDR3 sequence is 14 residues long. V was cut by 5 bases and J by 0 bases, with 8 bases left in between. The CDR3 loop is CASSSGNSYNEQFF. The CDR3 DNA is TGTGCCAGTAGTTCGGGGAACTCCTACAATGAGCAGTTCTTC.

V usage is TRBV6-5 and J usage is TRBJ2-3, with no clear D. Germline loops: CDR1 MNHEY, CDR2 SVGAGI. The CDR3 loop spans 13 amino acids. Trimming removed 0 bases at V and 6 bases at J, with 7 bases between. The CDR3 loop reads CASSYSEVDTQYF. CDR3 sequence (DNA): TGTGCCAGCAGTTACTCTGAGGTGGATACGCAGTATTTT.

The chain uses TRBV6-5 and TRBJ2-2, with TRBD2 matching 8 bases. The CDR3 has 14 amino acids. V trimming: 2 bases; J trimming: 9 bases; junction bases outside the gene matches: 5. CDR1 and CDR2 from the germline V gene are MNHEY and SVGAGI. The CDR3 sequence is CASSYGTRVRELFF. CDR3 nucleotides: TGTGCCAGCAGTTACGGGACTAGGGTGAGGGAGCTGTTTTTT.

A remark on this clone: Mismatch with germline at one junction end may stem from a read error. The gene calls are TRBV4-1 and TRBJ2-2; no clear D gene. This CDR3 region has 14 residues. The germline V gene has CDR1 MGHRA and CDR2 YSYEKL. The CDR3 here is CASSRAPNTGELFF. The CDR3 DNA follows: TGCGCCAGTAGCCGGGCCCCGAACACCGGGGAGCTGTTTTTT.

This chain joins TRBV5-6 and TRBJ1-2; a possible D gene is TRBD1 (6 bases). Germline CDR1 SGHDT, CDR2 YYEEEE. The CDR3 sequence is 13 residues long. Trimming removed 4 bases at V and 3 bases at J, with 10 bases between. The CDR3 DNA reads TGTGCCAGCAGCCCTGACAGGTACTATGGCTACACCTTC. This encodes CASSPDRYYGYTF.

The genes are TRBV19 and TRBJ2-2; 13 bases align to TRBD2. Losses at the gene ends were 4 bases for V and 5 bases for J; bases not matched to a gene: 7. CDR3 length: 17 amino acids. Germline V gene data show CDR1 as LNHDA and CDR2 as SQIVND (reference sequence). In DNA, the CDR3 is TGTGCCAGTAGTAAGGGACTAGCGGGGCCTTTTACCGGGGAGCTGTTTTTT. Its protein is CASSKGLAGPFTGELFF.

This chain uses TRBV7-6 with TRBJ1-6; D not resolved. This CDR3 contains 17 residues. Germline loops: CDR1 SGHVS, CDR2 FNYEAQ. V was clipped by 1 base and J by 9 bases, with 19 bases between them. CDR3 nucleotides: TGTGCCAGCAGCTTAGTAAGCCACGGAGGGCCTGGTTCACCCCTCCACTTT. It specifies CASSLVSHGGPGSPLHF.

The chain recombines TRBV4-1 with TRBJ2-3; 9 positions agree with TRBD1. CDR3 length: 14 amino acids. V trimming: 7 bases; J trimming: 0 bases; junction bases outside the gene matches: 2. In germline, CDR1 is MGHRA, CDR2 YSYEKL. The CDR3 sequence is CASKGTGSTDTQYF. DNA for the CDR3: TGCGCCAGCAAGGGGACAGGGAGCACAGATACGCAGTATTTT.

This sequence joins TRBV23-1 and TRBJ1-1, with D maybe TRBD1 (5 bases). TRBV23-1 is an open reading frame, and its role is uncertain. V dropped 1 base and J dropped 1 base, with 10 bases sitting between them. The CDR3 is made up of 15 amino acids. For the CDR3, the DNA is TGCGCCAGCAGTCAATTTGACAGTGAGAACACTGAAGCTTTCTTT. Its translation: CASSQFDSENTEAFF.

The gene calls are TRBV7-8 and TRBJ2-1, with D unresolved. V lost 2 bases and J lost 6, with 2 bases in between. Germline V gene sequence: CDR1 SGHVS, CDR2 FQNEAQ. This CDR3 region has 11 residues. The CDR3 nucleotides are TGTGCCAGCAGCTTACTCAATGAGCAGTTCTTC. Residues: CASSLLNEQFF. The complete variable domain, with remaining parts taken from reference TRBV7-8 and TRBJ2-1, reads GAGVSQSPRYKVAKRGQDVALRCDPISGHVSLFWYQQALGQGPEFLTYFQNEAQLDKSGLPSDRFFAERPEGSVSTLKIQRTQQEDSAVYLCASSLLNEQFFGPGTRLTVL.

The V gene is TRBV6-5, the J gene TRBJ2-3; 10 nucleotides line up with TRBD2. After removal of 6 bases from V and 4 bases from J, the junction contained 7 bases not matched to a gene. Per the germline V gene, CDR1 is MNHEY and CDR2 is SVGAGI. The CDR3 extends over 15 amino acids. CDR3: CASRTGTSVADTQYF. CDR3 sequence (DNA): TGTGCCAGCAGAACCGGGACTAGCGTCGCAGATACGCAGTATTTT.

For the CDR3, the DNA is TGTGCCGCCGAACGGGGGACTAGCGGGGACAATGAGCAGTTCTTC. It is translated as CAAERGTSGDNEQFF. The chain couples TRBV6-6 to TRBJ2-1; TRBD2 aligns across 13 bases. The J segment lost 5 bases and the V segment lost 11 bases, leaving 9 bases of the junction unmatched. There are 15 residues in the CDR3. Looked up from germline, CDR1 is MNHNY and CDR2 is SVGAGI (reference sequence).